What follows are 23 T cell receptor beta chains derived from one specimen sequenced in a study of Ad26.COV2.S vaccination and SARS-CoV-2 variants. Some clones are missing from TCRdb's copy, which holds only in-frame ones; the method was immunoSEQ multiplex PCR. The sample carries around 140,000 clones, roughly 88% recorded once. The sample here was peripheral blood, taken after recovery from COVID-19. The receptors were sampled from a human donor who had recovered from COVID-19.

This chain uses TRBV3-1 (or the pseudogene TRBV3-2) with TRBJ1-2; the match to TRBD1 covers 7 bases. The CDR3 is made up of 20 amino acids. The junction had 19 bases not matched to a gene; V was cut back by 0 bases and J by 3 bases. Germline loops: CDR1 LGHDT, CDR2 YNNKEL (reference sequence). CDR3 sequence: CASSQDDPGRGKVGDYGYTF. CDR3 DNA: TGTGCCAGCAGCCAAGATGACCCTGGCAGGGGGAAAGTTGGGGACTATGGCTACACCTTC.

V is TRBV16 and J is TRBJ2-7; no reliable D call. V gave up 4 bases and J gave up 0 bases, with 10 bases separating them. CDR3 length equals 14 residues. Germline V gene sequence: CDR1 KGHSY, CDR2 FQNENV. The CDR3: CASSLKRVSYEQYF. CDR3 coding DNA: TGTGCCAGCAGCCTCAAAAGGGTCTCCTACGAGCAGTACTTC.

This chain connects TRBV15 to TRBJ2-1, with TRBD1 matching over 8 bases. Germline loops: CDR1 LNHNV, CDR2 YYDKDF (reference sequence). Losses at the gene ends were 3 bases for V and 8 bases for J; bases not matched to a gene: 12. The CDR3 totals 16 residues. Written as DNA, the CDR3 is TGTGCCACCAGCAGCCCGACAGGGGCGAAATCGGATGAGCAGTTCTTC. Residues: CATSSPTGAKSDEQFF.

This clone was counted only a few times. The V and J genes are TRBV2 and TRBJ2-1, with 8 bases aligning to TRBD2. CDR1 is SNHLY and CDR2 is FYNNEI in the germline V gene. V lost 8 bases, J lost 6 bases, and 9 bases stayed unmatched. This CDR3 region has 14 residues. The CDR3 DNA reads TGTGCCAGCGGGGGGGCTCTAGCGGGCAATGAGCAGTTCTTC. Protein: CASGGALAGNEQFF.

This clone counts as medium-sized. Other DNA sequences within the sample encode an identical CDR3. The rearrangement uses TRBV30 and TRBJ1-1; D not certain. From germline, CDR1 is GTSNPN and CDR2 SVGIG (reference sequence). Trimming shortened V by 0 bases and J by 5 bases, and 4 bases separated the two germline ends. The CDR3 length is 11 residues. The CDR3, as DNA: TGTGCCTGGAGTGTACTAACTGAAGCTTTCTTT. This sequence encodes CAWSVLTEAFF. Complete variable domain (other parts from reference TRBV30 and TRBJ1-1): SQTIHQWPATLVQPVGSPLSLECTVEGTSNPNLYWYRQAAGRGLQLLFYSVGIGQISSEVPQNLSASRPQDRQFILSSKKLLLSDSGFYLCAWSVLTEAFFGQGTRLTVV.

The chain employs TRBV28 and TRBJ1-3; 9 bases are shared with TRBD1. Trimming at V came to 4 bases and at J to 8 bases, leaving 9 bases not matched to a gene. The CDR3 consists of 15 residues. Germline V gene lookup returns CDR1 MDHEN and CDR2 SYDVKM. The CDR3, as DNA: TGTGCCAGCAGTTCCCCACAGGGGGCGGGGGACACCATATATTTT. This sequence encodes CASSSPQGAGDTIYF.

This rearrangement joins TRBV27 to TRBJ2-2; the D gene is possibly TRBD1 (6 bases). The V gene's germline CDR1 is MNHEY and CDR2 SMNVEV (reference sequence). The CDR3 spans 15 residues. The V and J ends lost 5 bases and 0 bases respectively, with 10 bases between them. The CDR3 DNA sequence: TGTGCCAGCAGTACCGGGACAACGAACACCGGGGAGCTGTTTTTT. Translated, it gives CASSTGTTNTGELFF.

CDR3 protein: CASSPSSGRVNTEAFF. In DNA, the CDR3 is TGTGCCAGCAGTCCGAGTTCGGGGAGGGTGAACACTGAAGCTTTCTTT. V gene TRBV27 combines with J gene TRBJ1-1; D call uncertain. The CDR3 spans 16 residues. V was clipped by 5 bases and J by 0 bases, with 16 bases between them. From germline, CDR1 is MNHEY and CDR2 SMNVEV (reference sequence).

The chain is built from TRBV9 and TRBJ1-4, with TRBD1 as a possible D gene (5 bases). The V gene's germline CDR1 is SGDLS and CDR2 YYNGEE. The ends were cut back, 0 bases at V and 8 bases at J, with 14 bases in the middle. The CDR3 totals 15 residues. The CDR3 DNA sequence: TGTGCCAGCAGCGTAGACGGGGCCTTCGGCGAAAAACTGTTTTTT. This translates into CASSVDGAFGEKLFF.

The CDR3 nucleotides read TGTGCCAGCAGCTTTAGGAAGCGGGGAGCAAACACTGAAGCTTTCTTT. Its translation is CASSFRKRGANTEAFF. The rearrangement uses TRBV5-6 and TRBJ1-1; no definite D call. This CDR3 region has 16 residues. CDR1 SGHDT and CDR2 YYEEEE come from the germline V gene. Trimming cost V 2 bases and J 2 bases, with 16 bases left between them.

The V and J genes are TRBV28 and TRBJ2-3; D remains ambiguous. V lost 5 bases, J lost 6 bases, and 12 bases lay in between. The CDR3 consists of 13 residues. Germline-derived CDR1 and CDR2 are MDHEN and SYDVKM. CDR3 DNA: TGTGCCAGCAGTCCACCGGATGCGGATACGCAGTATTTT. Protein: CASSPPDADTQYF.

The J gene is TRBJ2-5, the V gene TRBV7-2; 8 positions agree with TRBD1. In germline, CDR1 is SGHTA, CDR2 FQGNSA. V was pared by 3 bases and J by 5 bases, with 5 bases of the junction left unmatched. There are 14 residues in the CDR3. The CDR3 is CASSFRQGMETQYF. CDR3 DNA sequence: TGTGCCAGCAGCTTCAGACAGGGGATGGAGACCCAGTACTTC.

The chain links TRBV24-1 to TRBJ2-1; 11 bases are shared with TRBD2. CDR3 length: 17 amino acids. CDR1 KGHDR and CDR2 SFDVKD come from the germline V gene. With 4 bases clipped from V and 5 bases from J, the junction kept 9 bases outside the gene matches. The DNA for the CDR3 is TGTGCCACCAGTGAGCCGACTAGCGGGGTCTCTAACAATGAGCAGTTCTTC. It yields the protein CATSEPTSGVSNNEQFF.

CDR3 protein: CSGMQGGADEQFF. The CDR3 DNA follows: TGCAGCGGTATGCAGGGAGGTGCGGATGAGCAGTTCTTC. V and J are TRBV29-1 and TRBJ2-1; D is possibly TRBD2 (6 bases). Germline-derived CDR1 and CDR2 are SQVTM and ANQGSEA. Trimming took 7 bases from V and 8 from J, leaving 18 bases between them. This CDR3 comprises 13 residues.

As DNA, the CDR3 is TGTGCCAGCAGCCTGCTAGGACTAGCGGGGGGAACTAGCACAGATACGCAGTATTTT. Translated: CASSLLGLAGGTSTDTQYF. The V gene is TRBV6-2 or TRBV6-3, the J gene TRBJ2-3, with TRBD2 matching 14 bases. The V gene's germline CDR1 is MNHEY and CDR2 SVGEGT. The CDR3 is 19 residues long. The V and J ends lost 6 bases and 0 bases, in that order; junction bases with no gene match: 11.

The chain is built from TRBV27 and TRBJ1-4; D is perhaps TRBD1 (5 bases). V was shortened by 4 bases and J by 7 bases, with 16 bases between the two germline ends. This CDR3 contains 15 residues. Germline V lookup: CDR1 MNHEY, CDR2 SMNVEV (reference sequence). This chain's CDR3 is CASSSQGVVGEKLFF. Written as DNA, the CDR3 is TGTGCCAGCAGTTCCCAGGGTGTAGTGGGTGAAAAACTGTTTTTT.

The V gene is TRBV7-6, the J gene TRBJ2-5, with TRBD1 as a possible D gene (6 bases). The V gene lost 4 bases and the J gene lost 5 bases, with 17 bases spanning the gap. The CDR3 runs to 15 residues. Germline V gene data show CDR1 as SGHVS and CDR2 as FNYEAQ. CDR3 bases: TGTGCCAGCAGCTCCACAGGGAGCGGACGCGAGACCCAGTACTTC. As protein: CASSSTGSGRETQYF.

This chain connects TRBV7-9 to TRBJ2-7; 7 positions agree with TRBD2. This CDR3 comprises 16 residues. V shed 5 bases, J shed 4 bases, and the junction held 14 bases outside the gene matches. Germline CDR1 SEHNR, CDR2 FQNEAQ (reference sequence). The DNA of the CDR3 is TGTGCCAGCAGCCCCCCTTTCAAGCGGGGTATATACGAGCAGTACTTC. Translating it yields CASSPPFKRGIYEQYF.

The chain combines TRBV7-6 with TRBJ2-5; TRBD1 matches at 10 bases. V lost 5 bases, J lost 2 bases, and 8 bases stayed unmatched. The CDR3 spans 16 residues. CDR1 is SGHVS, CDR2 FNYEAQ, per germline. This CDR3 is CASSREPDRGQETQYF. The CDR3 DNA follows: TGTGCCAGCAGCCGCGAACCGGACAGGGGGCAAGAGACCCAGTACTTC.

The gene calls are TRBV6-1 and TRBJ1-2, with D perhaps matching TRBD1 (6 bases). V gave up 8 bases and J gave up 4 bases, with 14 bases separating them. The CDR3 length is 13 residues. CDR1 MNHNS and CDR2 SASEGT come from the germline V gene. The CDR3 loop reads CASGSGERYGYTF. The DNA of the CDR3 is TGTGCCAGCGGCTCAGGGGAGCGCTATGGCTACACCTTC.

The chain has TRBV5-1 and TRBJ2-3; 9 bases are shared with TRBD2. CDR1 and CDR2 from the germline V gene are SGHRS and YFSETQ. CDR3 length: 15 residues. The ends lost 4 bases at V and 4 bases at J; junction bases unmatched: 7. The CDR3 DNA is TGCGCCAGCAGCAGCGGCGGGGGGGCCGCAGATACGCAGTATTTT. This encodes CASSSGGGAADTQYF.

The chain couples TRBV7-9 to TRBJ2-7; tentatively, D is TRBD1 (5 bases). The CDR3 covers 14 residues. Per the germline V gene, CDR1 is SEHNR and CDR2 is FQNEAQ (reference sequence). V lost 5 bases, J lost 3 bases, and 14 bases lay in between. The CDR3 DNA reads as TGTGCCAGCAGCCCCGAGGTAGGGGTCTACGAGCAGTACTTC. It encodes CASSPEVGVYEQYF.

V gene TRBV2 combines with J gene TRBJ2-3; 9 nucleotides align to TRBD2. This CDR3 spans 14 amino acids. Germline values: CDR1 SNHLY, CDR2 FYNNEI. After removal of 7 bases from V and 3 bases from J, the junction contained 5 bases not matched to a gene. DNA for the CDR3: TGTGCCAGCACCGCGGGGGGGCTTACAGATACGCAGTATTTT. It is translated as CASTAGGLTDTQYF.